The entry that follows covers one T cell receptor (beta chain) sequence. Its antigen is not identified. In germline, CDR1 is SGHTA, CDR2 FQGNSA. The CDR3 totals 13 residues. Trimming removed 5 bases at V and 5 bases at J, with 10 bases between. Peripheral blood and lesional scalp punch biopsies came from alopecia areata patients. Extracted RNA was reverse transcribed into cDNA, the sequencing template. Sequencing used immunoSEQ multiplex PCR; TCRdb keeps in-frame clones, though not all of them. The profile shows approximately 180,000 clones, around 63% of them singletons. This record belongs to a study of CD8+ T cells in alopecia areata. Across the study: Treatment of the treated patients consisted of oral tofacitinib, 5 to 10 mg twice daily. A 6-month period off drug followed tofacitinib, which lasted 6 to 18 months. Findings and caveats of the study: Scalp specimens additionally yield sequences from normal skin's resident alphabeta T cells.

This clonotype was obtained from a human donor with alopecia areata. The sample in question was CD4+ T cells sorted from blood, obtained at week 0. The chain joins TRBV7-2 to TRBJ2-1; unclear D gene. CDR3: CASSPGRHNEQFF. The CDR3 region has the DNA TGTGCCAGCAGCCCGGGTCGTCACAATGAGCAGTTCTTC.